The 16 T cell receptor beta chains listed next were all sequenced from one sample in a study of cytomegalovirus exposure and HLA in healthy donors. Primers: 60 Vbeta forward and 13 Jbeta reverse. The table came from immunoSEQ multiplex PCR; TCRdb's copy has only in-frame clones and leaves some out. This sample has 110,000 to 150,000 clones, with roughly four fifths found just once. Sequenced: PBMCs. The receptors come from a woman between 50 and 59 years old in good health and CMV-seronegative.

In nucleotides, the CDR3 is TGTGCCAGCAGCCCAGGAGGTAGAAATCAGCCCCAGCATTTT. The encoded protein is CASSPGGRNQPQHF. This sequence joins TRBV27 and TRBJ1-5; D gene unclear. Deletions cut 6 bases from V and 4 bases from J, with 13 bases between. CDR3 size: 14 residues. CDR1 is MNHEY and CDR2 is SMNVEV in the germline V gene (reference sequence).

The V call is TRBV13, the J call TRBJ1-6; D uncertain. Germline CDR1 is PRHDT and CDR2 is FYEKMQ (reference sequence). CDR3 size: 16 residues. V was shortened by 5 bases and J by 5 bases, with 16 bases between the two germline ends. The chain's CDR3 is CASSEGVGRHNSPLHF. The DNA of the CDR3 is TGTGCCAGCAGCGAGGGCGTAGGGAGACATAATTCACCCCTCCACTTT.

The chain links TRBV10-1 to TRBJ2-1; 9 bases map to TRBD2. Unmatched junction bases numbered 3, after V lost 5 bases and J lost 1 base. CDR1 is WNHNN and CDR2 is SYGVQD in the germline V gene (reference sequence). The CDR3 is made up of 15 amino acids. The CDR3 is CASSRSGGSYNEQFF. CDR3 sequence (DNA): TGCGCCAGCAGTCGTAGCGGGGGATCCTACAATGAGCAGTTCTTC.

The CDR3 spells CAWSQGGETEAFF. DNA of the CDR3: TGTGCCTGGAGTCAAGGGGGCGAGACTGAAGCTTTCTTT. The chain employs TRBV30 and TRBJ1-1; the match to TRBD1 covers 7 bases. Germline V gives CDR1 GTSNPN, CDR2 SVGIG (reference sequence). This CDR3 comprises 13 residues. V gave up 2 bases and J gave up 5 bases; unmatched junction bases: 5.

The chain combines TRBV7-8 with TRBJ2-1; 9 bases align to TRBD1. Germline lookup yields CDR1 SGHVS and CDR2 FQNEAQ. This CDR3 has 15 amino acids. The V and J ends lost 3 bases and 8 bases, in that order; junction bases with no gene match: 8. For the CDR3, the DNA is TGTGCCAGCAGCTTTCCCGGGACAGGGAGGGATGAGCAGTTCTTC. The encoded protein is CASSFPGTGRDEQFF.

This chain joins TRBV5-1 and TRBJ2-1; perhaps TRBD2 as D (6 bases). The CDR3 covers 17 residues. Looked up from germline, CDR1 is SGHRS and CDR2 is YFSETQ. The germline V and J ends were trimmed by 9 bases and 1 base, with 23 bases remaining between them. The CDR3: CAIQTPRGFPSYNEQFF. The CDR3 DNA is TGCGCCATCCAAACCCCACGGGGGTTCCCTTCCTACAATGAGCAGTTCTTC.

This chain uses TRBV11-3 with TRBJ2-3, with D maybe TRBD2 (6 bases). The CDR3 is 14 residues long. V lost 1 base, J lost 6 bases, and 11 bases lay in between. From germline, CDR1 is SGHNT and CDR2 YENEEA. CDR3: CASSLAGGWDTQYF. DNA of the CDR3: TGTGCCAGCAGCTTAGCCGGGGGTTGGGATACGCAGTATTTT. The variable domain in full, completed from reference TRBV11-3 and TRBJ2-3, reads EAGVVQSPRYKIIEKKQPVAFWCNPISGHNTLYWYLQNLGQGPELLIRYENEEAVDDSQLPKDRFSAERLKGVDSTLKIQPAELGDSAVYLCASSLAGGWDTQYFGPGTRLTVL.

The chain carries TRBV2 and TRBJ1-5; D is possibly TRBD1 (5 bases). Germline V gives CDR1 SNHLY, CDR2 FYNNEI. Trimming pared 5 bases from V and 6 bases from J, leaving 17 bases between. The CDR3 contains 15 residues. The CDR3 spells CASSRTPDPSQPQHF. The CDR3 DNA reads TGTGCCAGCAGTAGGACACCGGATCCCAGTCAGCCCCAGCATTTT.

V is TRBV5-1 and J is TRBJ1-1; 10 bases line up with TRBD1. The CDR3 loop spans 13 amino acids. Germline assignment: CDR1 SGHRS and CDR2 YFSETQ. Unmatched junction bases numbered 0, after V lost 4 bases and J lost 3 bases. Written as DNA, the CDR3 is TGCGCCAGCAGCGGACAGGGGGACACTGAAGCTTTCTTT. Residues: CASSGQGDTEAFF.

As DNA, the CDR3 is TGTGCCAGCAGTGTAACAGGGGGCGCCCACAATGAGCAGTTCTTC. Its protein is CASSVTGGAHNEQFF. This chain joins TRBV6-6 and TRBJ2-1; 9 nucleotides line up with TRBD1. Germline lookup yields CDR1 MNHNY and CDR2 SVGAGI (reference sequence). J lost 5 bases, V lost 5 bases, and 7 bases had no gene match. The CDR3 runs to 15 residues.

The chain is built from TRBV6-1 and TRBJ2-7, with 7 nucleotides matching TRBD1. This CDR3 is built from 12 residues. V lost 6 bases, J lost 3 bases, and 2 bases stayed unmatched. The germline gives CDR1 MNHNS, CDR2 SASEGT. Here the CDR3 reads CASRRQGYEQYF. The CDR3 nucleotides are TGTGCCAGCAGAAGACAGGGCTACGAGCAGTACTTC.

This clone appeared once. This chain uses TRBV30 with TRBJ2-3; possibly TRBD1 for D (5 bases). Trimming removed 5 bases from V and 3 bases from J, with 18 bases in between. Germline CDR1 is GTSNPN and CDR2 is SVGIG (reference sequence). The CDR3 is 15 amino acids. The CDR3 nucleotides are TGTGCCTGGGTCAGGGCTACTACGTCGACAGATACGCAGTATTTT. It translates to CAWVRATTSTDTQYF.

This chain links TRBV9 with TRBJ2-3; possible D gene TRBD2, 5 bases. CDR1 and CDR2 (germline): SGDLS, YYNGEE. Trimming stripped 0 bases from V and 2 bases from J, with 7 bases between. CDR3 length equals 14 residues. DNA for the CDR3: TGTGCCAGCAGCGTAGCTAGCTCCACAGATACGCAGTATTTT. Translation gives CASSVASSTDTQYF.

This clone was detected only once. V gene TRBV5-1 combines with J gene TRBJ2-2; 7 nucleotides agree with TRBD1. Germline CDR1 is SGHRS and CDR2 is YFSETQ. CDR3 length: 17 residues. V shed 2 bases and J 4 bases; nucleotides not matched to a gene: 11. The DNA for the CDR3 is TGCGCCAGCAGCTTCAATCGACAGGGATTCGGCACCGGGGAGCTGTTTTTT. This gives the protein CASSFNRQGFGTGELFF. The variable domain in full, with the rest retrieved from reference TRBV5-1 and TRBJ2-2, is KAGVTQTPRYLIKTRGQQVTLSCSPISGHRSVSWYQQTPGQGLQFLFEYFSETQRNKGNFPGRFSGRQFSNSRSEMNVSTLELGDSALYLCASSFNRQGFGTGELFFGEGSRLTVL.

The CDR3 DNA follows: TGTGCCAGCAGCTCGATCGGGACACACACCTACAATGAGCAGTTCTTC. Protein product: CASSSIGTHTYNEQFF. The chain couples TRBV5-6 to TRBJ2-1; D might be TRBD1 (6 bases). From germline, CDR1 is SGHDT and CDR2 YYEEEE. The CDR3 totals 16 residues. V dropped 3 bases and J dropped 2 bases, with 15 bases sitting between them.

The chain links TRBV10-3 to TRBJ1-5, with 7 bases lining up with TRBD1. The germline V gene has CDR1 ENHRY and CDR2 SYGVKD. The CDR3 consists of 14 residues. V lost 11 bases, J lost 0 bases, and 7 bases stayed unmatched. The CDR3 protein is CAGGTGDSNQPQHF. CDR3 coding DNA: TGTGCCGGAGGTACAGGGGATAGCAATCAGCCCCAGCATTTT.